The sequence of this TCR beta chain was determined in a study of identical twins. This clonotype was recorded a few times. TCRdb reprocessed the 5' RACE reads with MiXCR, giving one entry per CDR3 protein. The data contain about 340,000 distinct CDR3 sequences, about 12% of them singletons. This sample was also put to use in a study of yellow fever vaccine responses in identical twins.

The clonotype originates from a woman aged 18-29 years in good health. The sequenced sample was CD8+ T cells sorted from blood.

CDR3 sequence: CASSGVAAGLAGFGELFF. The DNA of the CDR3 is TGTGCCAGCAGTGGGGTTGCAGCGGGACTAGCGGGTTTCGGGGAGCTGTTTTTT. V gene TRBV2 combines with J gene TRBJ2-2; TRBD2 agrees at 12 bases. Germline trimming cut 4 bases from V and 7 bases from J; bases unmatched to any gene: 13. The germline V gene has CDR1 SNHLY and CDR2 FYNNEI. The CDR3 covers 18 residues.